This entry describes one T cell receptor beta chain. The data were taken from a study of T-cell reconstitution after alpha-beta-depleted transplantation in children. Unique molecular identifiers were used in preparing the TCRbeta library. TCRdb analysed the PCR reads with MiXCR anew, one entry per CDR3 protein. Of around 580,000 distinct CDR3 sequences listed, approximately 22% are singletons. The source was PBMCs, mostly from graft donor cells, collected 360 days after TCRalphabeta/CD19-depleted stem cell transplant. The receptor's source is a boy under three years old who had a stem cell transplant for acute myeloid leukemia, so the T cells may come from the graft donor.

In DNA, the CDR3 is TGCAGTGCTTCGTCGACAGGGTTAACCTACAATGAGCAGTTCTTC. It yields the protein CSASSTGLTYNEQFF. The chain uses TRBV20-1 and TRBJ2-1; 7 bases agree with TRBD1. This CDR3 has 15 residues. J lost 2 bases, V lost 5 bases, and 9 bases had no gene match. Germline values: CDR1 DFQATT, CDR2 SNEGSKA (reference sequence).